This TCR beta chain emerged from a study of T cells after somatic rescue of genetic block. Germline lookup yields CDR1 SQVTM and CDR2 ANQGSEA. There are 16 residues in the CDR3. Losses at the gene ends were 7 bases for V and 3 bases for J; bases not matched to a gene: 13. TCRdb's table, derived via immunoSEQ multiplex PCR, lists solely in-frame clones and lacks some. The sample carries roughly 92,000 clones, 90% recorded once. The chain couples TRBV29-1 to TRBJ2-1; 9 nucleotides align to TRBD2. The clonotype comes from a woman in her late teens or twenties. The sample comprised peripheral blood mononuclear cells (PBMCs). CDR3 nucleotide sequence: TGCAGCGCTCCCGTTGGGGGACTAGCAGTCTACAATGAGCAGTTCTTC. As protein: CSAPVGGLAVYNEQFF.